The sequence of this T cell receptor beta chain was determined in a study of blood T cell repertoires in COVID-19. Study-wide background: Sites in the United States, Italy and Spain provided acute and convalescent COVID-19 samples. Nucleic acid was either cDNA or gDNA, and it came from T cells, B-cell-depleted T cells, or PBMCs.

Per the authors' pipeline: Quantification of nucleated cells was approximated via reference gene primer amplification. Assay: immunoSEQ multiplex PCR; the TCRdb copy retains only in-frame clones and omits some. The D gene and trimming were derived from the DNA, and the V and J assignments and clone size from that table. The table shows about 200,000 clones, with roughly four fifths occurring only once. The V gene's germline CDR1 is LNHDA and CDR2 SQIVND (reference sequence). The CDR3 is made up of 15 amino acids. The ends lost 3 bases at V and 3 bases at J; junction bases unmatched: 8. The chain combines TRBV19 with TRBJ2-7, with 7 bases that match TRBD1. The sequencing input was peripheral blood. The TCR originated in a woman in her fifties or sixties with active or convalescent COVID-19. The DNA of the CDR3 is TGTGCCAGTAGTATTAGGGGGCGAGATGGCTACGAGCAGTACTTC. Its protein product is CASSIRGRDGYEQYF.